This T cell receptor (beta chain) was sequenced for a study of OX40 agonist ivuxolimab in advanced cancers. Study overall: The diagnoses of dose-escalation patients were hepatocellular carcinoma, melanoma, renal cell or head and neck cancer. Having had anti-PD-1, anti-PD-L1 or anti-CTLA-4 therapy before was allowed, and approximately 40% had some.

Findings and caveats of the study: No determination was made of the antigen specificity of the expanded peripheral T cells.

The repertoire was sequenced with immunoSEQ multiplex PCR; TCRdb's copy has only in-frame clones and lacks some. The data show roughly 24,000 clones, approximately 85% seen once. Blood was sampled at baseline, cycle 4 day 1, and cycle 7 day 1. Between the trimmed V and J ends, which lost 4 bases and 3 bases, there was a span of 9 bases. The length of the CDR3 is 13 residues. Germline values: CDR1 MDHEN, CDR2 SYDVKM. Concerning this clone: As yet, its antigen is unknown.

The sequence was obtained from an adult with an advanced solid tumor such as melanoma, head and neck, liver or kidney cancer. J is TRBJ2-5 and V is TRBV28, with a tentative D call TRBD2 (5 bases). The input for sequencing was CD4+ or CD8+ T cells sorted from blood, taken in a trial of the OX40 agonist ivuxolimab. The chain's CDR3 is CASSSLGKETQYF. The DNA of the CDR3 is TGTGCCAGCAGTTCACTAGGGAAAGAGACCCAGTACTTC.